The T cell receptor (beta chain) under discussion was sequenced for a study of control samples from healthy donors and cancer patients. The CDR3 totals 15 residues. Germline V CDR1 and CDR2: SGHAT, FQDESV (reference sequence). The ends were cut back, 5 bases at V and 0 bases at J, with 14 bases in the middle. Libraries were prepared by immunoSEQ multiplex PCR; TCRdb keeps only in-frame clonotypes and omits some of them. The sample lists 90,000 to 100,000 clones; about nine tenths were seen once. This receptor was identified in a woman in her 70s in good health. The chain combines TRBV11-1 with TRBJ2-7, with D maybe TRBD2 (6 bases). The sample was blood. Here the CDR3 reads CASSPWAGSSYEQYF. As DNA, the CDR3 is TGTGCCAGCAGCCCCTGGGCGGGGAGCTCCTACGAGCAGTACTTC.